This passage covers 27 T cell receptor beta chains from one sample sequenced in a study of T cell repertoires in cytomegalovirus infection (dated by TCRdb to the late 2010s). Antigens of these TCRs are unknown. Sample treatment or condition, as interpreted from the label and publication: in vitro stimulation with specific CMV peptide epitopes to enrich CMV-specific T cells. Sequencing was performed on an Illumina HiSeq 1500. TCRdb reprocessing: public reads trimmed at Q25 with fastp, clones called with MiXCR, in-frame beta chains kept. Under each unique CDR3 protein, matching rows form one entry showing the most common genes and DNA. This sample holds 700,000 to 950,000 distinct CDR3 sequences; 32% were observed only once. The ten biggest clones cover roughly an eighth of the sample. The sample was cultured CD8+ T cells from PBMCs, taken from culture after CMV antigen stimulation. All receptors come from a human donor in good health (CMV status not recorded). Some clones in this sample may be carry-over from other donors' samples.

This clonotype was counted a few times. The gene calls are TRBV7-6 and TRBJ2-7; TRBD1 might be the D (5 bases). The CDR3 extends over 17 amino acids. The germline gives CDR1 SGHVS, CDR2 FNYEAQ. V was cut by 0 bases and J by 6 bases, with 21 bases left in between. The CDR3 reads CASSLARAYQRPSEQYF. CDR3 DNA sequence: TGTGCCAGCAGCTTAGCCAGGGCCTACCAAAGGCCCTCCGAGCAGTACTTC.

J is TRBJ1-6 and V is TRBV5-6; 7 bases are a match to TRBD1. Germline values: CDR1 SGHDT, CDR2 YYEEEE. This CDR3 has 19 amino acids. V was pared by 0 bases and J by 11 bases, with 20 bases of the junction left unmatched. The CDR3 DNA reads as TGTGCCAGCAGCTTGGAAAGATCGGGGACAGTTGGCTTTTATCCACCCCTCCACTTT. Amino acids: CASSLERSGTVGFYPPLHF.

The chain is built from TRBV5-4 and TRBJ2-7; a weak D match, TRBD2 (7 bases). Germline values: CDR1 SGHNT, CDR2 YYREEE (reference sequence). This CDR3 is 16 amino acids long. Trimming took off 0 bases at V and 0 bases at J, with 13 bases between the two ends. The CDR3 is CASSLGDGGPSYEQYF. CDR3 nucleotide sequence: TGTGCCAGCAGCTTGGGTGACGGGGGGCCCTCCTACGAGCAGTACTTC. The whole variable domain, filled in from reference TRBV5-4 and TRBJ2-7, reads ETGVTQSPTHLIKTRGQQVTLRCSSQSGHNTVSWYQQALGQGPQFIFQYYREEENGRGNFPPRFSGLQFPNYSSELNVNALELDDSALYLCASSLGDGGPSYEQYFGPGTRLTVT.

This clonotype occurred many times. V is TRBV12-3 or TRBV12-4 and J is TRBJ2-6; D may correspond to TRBD1 or TRBD2 (5 bases each). Trimming cost V 3 bases and J 4 bases, with 22 bases left between them. This CDR3 is built from 19 residues. CDR3 in amino acids: CASSFILRGAKEGANVLTF. The CDR3, as DNA: TGTGCCAGCAGTTTTATCTTGAGAGGGGCCAAGGAAGGGGCCAACGTCCTGACTTTC.

Remarks on this clonotype: One end of the junction fails to match germline, which may point to a read error. The rearrangement links TRBV6-9 to TRBJ2-1; 7 bases line up with TRBD2. Per germline, CDR1 MNHGY and CDR2 SVAAGI. The CDR3 contains 13 residues. As DNA, the CDR3 is TGTGCCATCAGTTGGTCTGCCGGGACTAAATTGTTCTTC. Its protein is CAISWSAGTKLFF.

This sequence joins TRBV19 and TRBJ2-1, with no clear D. The CDR3 runs 14 residues. The germline V gene has CDR1 LNHDA and CDR2 SQIVND (reference sequence). Between the trimmed V and J ends, which lost 0 bases and 2 bases, there was a span of 5 bases. In nucleotides, the CDR3 is TGTGCCAGTAGTATAGACTCAACCTACAATGAGCAGTTCTTC. It specifies CASSIDSTYNEQFF.

This chain links TRBV6-1 with TRBJ1-5; weak D call: TRBD1 (5 bases). Trimming removed 4 bases from V and 1 base from J, with 20 bases in between. The V gene's germline CDR1 is MNHNS and CDR2 SASEGT. The CDR3 runs 18 residues. The CDR3, as DNA: TGTGCCAGCAGTGGGCAGGGCCCAATCATTCCAAGCAATCAGCCCCAGCATTTT. Its protein product is CASSGQGPIIPSNQPQHF.

This clonotype occurred a few times. V usage is TRBV20-1 and J usage is TRBJ2-3; D is unresolved. The CDR3 loop spans 15 amino acids. CDR1 and CDR2 from the germline V gene are DFQATT and SNEGSKA (reference sequence). Trimming cost V 3 bases and J 3 bases, with 16 bases left between them. The CDR3 DNA sequence: TGCAGTGCTAGTAGCATTGGACGGTATACAGATACGCAGTATTTT. Protein product: CSASSIGRYTDTQYF.

This clonotype has only a few counts. The chain joins TRBV12-5 to TRBJ1-1; no definite D call. CDR1 LGHNT and CDR2 FRNRAP come from the germline V gene. V shed 5 bases and J shed 5 bases, with 12 bases lying between them. This CDR3 is 13 amino acids long. The CDR3 DNA is TGTGCTAGTGGTACCTCTGGTGGGACTGAAGCTTTCTTT. Amino acid sequence: CASGTSGGTEAFF.

This clonotype was seen at least ten times. The gene calls are TRBV7-9 and TRBJ2-1; possible D gene TRBD2, 6 bases. The CDR3 sequence is 17 residues long. Per germline, CDR1 SEHNR and CDR2 FQNEAQ (reference sequence). V was trimmed by 5 bases and J by 4 bases, leaving 21 bases between them. CDR3 sequence reads: CASSPTPFAGSYNEQFF. Written as DNA, the CDR3 is TGTGCCAGCAGCCCGACCCCCTTTGCGGGGTCTTACAATGAGCAGTTCTTC.

J is TRBJ1-2 and V is TRBV5-6; 7 positions agree with TRBD1. The germline V gene encodes CDR1 SGHDT and CDR2 YYEEEE. V lost 4 bases and J lost 6; bases outside the gene matches: 18. The CDR3 loop spans 17 amino acids. The DNA of the CDR3 is TGTGCCAGCAGCCTTATTCAACTCGACAGGGCAAATAATGGCTACACCTTC. It encodes CASSLIQLDRANNGYTF.

J is TRBJ1-6 and V is TRBV19, with TRBD1 matching over 10 bases. Germline CDR1 reads LNHDA; CDR2 reads SQIVND (reference sequence). The CDR3 contains 14 residues. Trimming removed 8 bases from V and 11 bases from J; junction bases left unmatched: 9. The CDR3 loop is CASGTDRGYPPLHF. The CDR3 bases are TGTGCCAGTGGGACGGACAGGGGGTATCCACCCCTCCACTTT.

This clonotype was observed a handful of times. V gene TRBV10-3 combines with J gene TRBJ2-2; tentative D call: TRBD1 (6 bases). The CDR3 covers 17 residues. Trimming pared 1 base from V and 1 base from J, leaving 13 bases between. CDR1 ENHRY and CDR2 SYGVKD come from the germline V gene. CDR3 in DNA: TGTGCCATCAGTGAGTACAGGGAAATAAGGAACACCGGGGAGCTGTTTTTT. Protein product: CAISEYREIRNTGELFF.

The chain couples TRBV6-1 to TRBJ1-1, with no clear D. Germline CDR1 is MNHNS and CDR2 is SASEGT. Trimming cost V 1 base and J 1 base, with 19 bases left between them. The CDR3 is 18 residues long. This CDR3 reads CASSEGWLLSPENTEAFF. CDR3 sequence (DNA): TGTGCCAGCAGTGAAGGGTGGTTACTATCCCCGGAGAACACTGAAGCTTTCTTT.

About this clonotype: This sequence may be a read error, since a much larger clone differs from it by one base. V is TRBV13 and J is TRBJ1-4; TRBD1 matches at 7 bases. The CDR3 consists of 14 residues. J was trimmed by 4 bases and V by 4 bases; bases with no gene match: 3. The germline V gene encodes CDR1 PRHDT and CDR2 FYEKMQ (reference sequence). In nucleotides, the CDR3 is TGTGCCAGCAGCTCCCGGGACAGTAATGAAAAACTGTTTTTT. Its protein product is CASSSRDSNEKLFF.

The chain uses TRBV24-1 and TRBJ2-2; 7 bases fit TRBD2. V shed 3 bases, J shed 1 base, and the junction held 7 bases outside the gene matches. The length of the CDR3 is 17 residues. Germline lookup yields CDR1 KGHDR and CDR2 SFDVKD. CDR3 DNA: TGTGCCACCAGTGATCCCGGGACTATCATGAACACCGGGGAGCTGTTTTTT. It specifies CATSDPGTIMNTGELFF.

This chain uses TRBV5-6 with TRBJ2-1, with a possible D match to TRBD2 (7 bases). Trimming left V 7 bases short and J 15 bases short, with 32 bases between. CDR1 is SGHDT and CDR2 is YYEEEE in the germline V gene. CDR3 size: 16 residues. CDR3 nucleotide sequence: TGTGCCAGCCTCATGGGGGGGGCGGTTAGTAAAAGGCAGCGGTTCTTC. Residues: CASLMGGAVSKRQRFF.

The chain employs TRBV9 and TRBJ1-5, with D possibly matching TRBD1 (5 bases). V lost 0 bases to trimming and J lost 7 bases, with 14 bases between them. CDR1 and CDR2 from the germline V gene are SGDLS and YYNGEE. CDR3 size: 15 residues. CDR3 region: CASSVGGGGGQPQHF. CDR3 in DNA: TGTGCCAGCAGCGTAGGAGGCGGGGGTGGACAGCCCCAGCATTTT.

The chain is built from TRBV7-9 and TRBJ1-5, with no clear D. This CDR3 spans 17 amino acids. The germline V gene has CDR1 SEHNR and CDR2 FQNEAQ (reference sequence). Between the trimmed V and J ends, which lost 0 bases and 0 bases, there was a span of 12 bases. The CDR3: CASSLAVGLHSNQPQHF. The CDR3 nucleotides are TGTGCCAGCAGCTTAGCGGTAGGCCTACATAGCAATCAGCCCCAGCATTTT.

As concerns this clonotype: The junction shows a germline mismatch at one end, possibly a read error. The chain employs TRBV6-1 and TRBJ2-3, with D maybe TRBD1 (6 bases). The CDR3 spans 14 residues. Germline values: CDR1 MNHNS, CDR2 SASEGT. The CDR3 loop reads CANSWTEITDTQYF. CDR3 nucleotides: TGTGCCAACAGTTGGACAGAAATCACAGATACGCAGTATTTT.

This clonotype came up a few times. This chain links TRBV4-1 with TRBJ1-1; tentative D call: TRBD1 (6 bases). The germline gives CDR1 MGHRA, CDR2 YSYEKL. The V end lost 2 bases, the J end lost 0 bases, and 13 bases lay between the germline ends. The CDR3 runs to 16 residues. The DNA of the CDR3 is TGCGCCAGCAGCCAACTCCGAACAGGGATGAACACTGAAGCTTTCTTT. Translation gives CASSQLRTGMNTEAFF.

The rearrangement links TRBV27 to TRBJ2-4, with TRBD1 matching over 8 bases. Unmatched junction bases numbered 6, after V lost 4 bases and J lost 1 base. CDR1 MNHEY and CDR2 SMNVEV come from the germline V gene (reference sequence). The CDR3 runs to 16 residues. The CDR3, as DNA: TGTGCCAGCAGTTCCCTGACAGGGGCGGCCAAAAACATTCAGTACTTC. It is translated as CASSSLTGAAKNIQYF.

The chain is built from TRBV4-2 and TRBJ2-1; D remains unclear. This CDR3 spans 15 amino acids. The V and J ends lost 1 base and 7 bases respectively, with 14 bases between them. Germline-derived CDR1 and CDR2 are LGHNA and YNFKEQ. The DNA of the CDR3 is TGTGCCAGCAGCCAAGGGGCAGGCCCCGGGAATGAGCAGTTCTTC. Protein product: CASSQGAGPGNEQFF.

This clonotype was found a few times. The chain carries TRBV4-3 and TRBJ1-6; 9 nucleotides match TRBD1. Germline V gives CDR1 LGHNA, CDR2 YSLEER. Trimming removed 0 bases from V and 6 bases from J; junction bases left unmatched: 3. This CDR3 has 16 residues. The chain's CDR3 is CASSQDYRGLNSPLHF. CDR3 sequence (DNA): TGCGCCAGCAGCCAAGATTACAGGGGGCTTAATTCACCCCTCCACTTT.

This clonotype was seen a few times. The chain combines TRBV9 with TRBJ2-1; TRBD2 matches 8 bases. V shed 0 bases, J shed 5 bases, and the junction held 4 bases outside the gene matches. The germline V gene has CDR1 SGDLS and CDR2 YYNGEE. The CDR3 consists of 15 residues. The CDR3, as DNA: TGTGCCAGCAGCGTAGATCCAGCGGGAGACAATGAGCAGTTCTTC. Amino acids: CASSVDPAGDNEQFF.

J is TRBJ2-5 and V is TRBV15; weak D call: TRBD1 (7 bases). CDR1 and CDR2 (germline): LNHNV, YYDKDF (reference sequence). Trimming removed 1 base from V and 5 bases from J, with 20 bases in between. The CDR3 has 17 amino acids. CDR3 in amino acids: CATSRVEGAWGDETQYF. The CDR3 DNA is TGTGCCACCAGCAGAGTTGAGGGGGCGTGGGGGGATGAGACCCAGTACTTC.

This clonotype was counted ten times or more. Written as DNA, the CDR3 is TGTGCCAGCAGCTTAGACCCGGGGAGCTATGGCTACACCTTC. Its protein is CASSLDPGSYGYTF. V and J are TRBV7-2 and TRBJ1-2; D not resolved. Looked up from germline, CDR1 is SGHTA and CDR2 is FQGNSA. The CDR3 runs 14 residues. The V gene lost 1 base and the J gene lost 4 bases, with 10 bases spanning the gap.